This T cell receptor beta chain stems from a study of beta chain features in type 1 diabetes. Looking at the study overall: Healthy donors resembled patients in age, gender and cell yields. Findings and caveats of the study: Moderate but significant shortening of TCRB CDR3s was recorded in all four CD4+ subsets from Type 1 diabetes patients.

Regarding this clone: Its antigen remains unknown.

As every portion of the isolated RNA was reverse transcribed, the sequencing read expressed TCRB transcripts. Clones were read by immunoSEQ multiplex PCR, and TCRdb kept only the in-frame ones, dropping some. The sample holds around 360,000 clones; over 9.5% are singletons and the top ten take 0.0095% to 0.013%. CD4+ naive, central memory, regulatory and stem cell-like memory cells were sorted via CD45RO/CCR7/CD25/CD127/CD95/CD27. The V gene end was trimmed by 2 bases and the J gene end by 3 bases; junction bases not matched to a gene: 8. The CDR3 is 16 amino acids. The germline V gene encodes CDR1 MNHNY and CDR2 SVGAGI (reference sequence).

Sequenced sample: naive CD4+ T cells from blood. This chain uses TRBV6-6 with TRBJ2-3; 7 nucleotides align to TRBD2. This TCR was sampled from a woman aged 18-29 years with type 1 diabetes. The CDR3 sequence: CASSYRVLASTDTQYF. CDR3 nucleotides: TGTGCCAGCAGTTACCGAGTACTAGCGTCTACAGATACGCAGTATTTT.